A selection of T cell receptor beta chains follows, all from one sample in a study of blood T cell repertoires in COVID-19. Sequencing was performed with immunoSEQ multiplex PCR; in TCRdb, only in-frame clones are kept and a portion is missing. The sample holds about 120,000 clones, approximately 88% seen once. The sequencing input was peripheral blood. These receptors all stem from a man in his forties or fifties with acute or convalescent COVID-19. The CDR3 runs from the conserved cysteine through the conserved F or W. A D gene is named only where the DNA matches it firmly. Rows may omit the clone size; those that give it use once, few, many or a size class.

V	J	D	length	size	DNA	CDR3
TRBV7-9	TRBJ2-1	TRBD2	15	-	TGTGCCAGCAGCCCCAGAGCGGGAGGGCCCGATGAGCAGTTCTTC	CASSPRAGGPDEQFF
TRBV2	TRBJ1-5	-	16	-	TGTGCCAGCACCGCGGGGGAGGGATATAGCAATCAGCCCCAGCATTTT	CASTAGEGYSNQPQHF
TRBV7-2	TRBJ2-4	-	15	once	TGTGCCAGCAGCCTACAGGGAACCCTAGGGGACATTCAGTACTTC	CASSLQGTLGDIQYF
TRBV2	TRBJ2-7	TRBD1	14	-	TGTGCCAGCACTGGACAGGACGTTGTCGACGAGCAGTACTTC	CASTGQDVVDEQYF
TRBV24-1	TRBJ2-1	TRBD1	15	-	TGTGCCACCAGTGATAGTCAGGGGGTGGTCAATGAGCAGTTCTTC	CATSDSQGVVNEQFF
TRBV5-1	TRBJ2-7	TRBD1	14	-	TGCGCCAGCCAAAACGGACAGGGGAGGTACGAGCAGTACTTC	CASQNGQGRYEQYF
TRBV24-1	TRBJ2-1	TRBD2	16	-	TGTGCCACCAGTGATAATATAGCGGGAACCTACAATGAGCAGTTCTTC	CATSDNIAGTYNEQFF
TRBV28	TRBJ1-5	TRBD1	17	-	TGTGCCAGCAGGGACGGACACTTCCGGGACAGGGATCAGCCCCAGCATTTT	CASRDGHFRDRDQPQHF
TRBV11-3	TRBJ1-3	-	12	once	TGTGCCAGCAGCTTGGCGGAGAACACCATATATTTT	CASSLAENTIYF
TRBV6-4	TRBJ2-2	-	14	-	TGTGCCAGCAGTGACTCGAGGGCCGCCGGGGAGCTGTTTTTT	CASSDSRAAGELFF
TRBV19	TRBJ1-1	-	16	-	TGTGCCAGTAAGCCCCTGGTCGGGAGGGGGGAGACTGAAGCTTTCTTT	CASKPLVGRGETEAFF
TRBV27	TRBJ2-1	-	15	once	TGTGCCAGCAGTCTCGAGAGGTTGGTATACAATGAGCAGTTCTTC	CASSLERLVYNEQFF
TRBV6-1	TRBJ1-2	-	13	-	TGTGCCAGCAGTGAAGAATTGGGGGGTGGCTACACCTTC	CASSEELGGGYTF
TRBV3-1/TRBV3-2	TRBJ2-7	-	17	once	TGTGCCAGCAGTCTACAAGGGGTAGCCCGCTCCTCCTACGAGCAGTACTTC	CASSLQGVARSSYEQYF
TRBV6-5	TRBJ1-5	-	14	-	TGTGCCAGCCGCCAGGGTAATAGCAATCAGCCCCAGCATTTT	CASRQGNSNQPQHF
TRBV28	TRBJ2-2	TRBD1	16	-	TGTGCCAGCATAAAAACAGGGGCCCAGAACACCGGGGAGCTGTTTTTT	CASIKTGAQNTGELFF
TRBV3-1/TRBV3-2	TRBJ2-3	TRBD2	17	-	TGTGCCAGCAGCCAAGGGGTAGCGGGGCACCGCACAGATACGCAGTATTTT	CASSQGVAGHRTDTQYF
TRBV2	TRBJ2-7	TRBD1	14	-	TGTGCCAGCTGGACAGGGGCCTTCTCCTACGAGCAGTACTTC	CASWTGAFSYEQYF
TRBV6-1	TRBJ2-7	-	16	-	TGTGCCAGCAGTGAAGCTACAGGGGTGAGGGGAGGCGAGCAGTACTTC	CASSEATGVRGGEQYF
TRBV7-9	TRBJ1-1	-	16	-	TGTGCCAGCAGCTTCCCCGTAGGAGTCGGGGGCACTGAAGCTTTCTTT	CASSFPVGVGGTEAFF
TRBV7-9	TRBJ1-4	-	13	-	TGTGCCAGCAGCTTGGGAGGGAATGAAAAACTGTTTTTT	CASSLGGNEKLFF
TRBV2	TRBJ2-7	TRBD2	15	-	TGTGCCAGCAGCAGAACTAGCGGGGCTTACGAGGTGCAGTACTTC	CASSRTSGAYEVQYF
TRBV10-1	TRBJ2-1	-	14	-	TGCGCCAGCAGTGACGGGGGAGGCTACAATGAGCAGTTCTTC	CASSDGGGYNEQFF
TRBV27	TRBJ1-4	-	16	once	TGTGCCAGCAGTACGAAATACAGGGTAACTAATGAAAAACTGTTTTTT	CASSTKYRVTNEKLFF
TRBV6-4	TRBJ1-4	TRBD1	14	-	TGTGCCAGCAGTGACTCGGACAGGGGGGAAAAACTGTTTTTT	CASSDSDRGEKLFF
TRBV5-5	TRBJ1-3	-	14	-	TGTGCCAGCAGCTTGGGGGGAGGAAGAAACACCATATATTTT	CASSLGGGRNTIYF
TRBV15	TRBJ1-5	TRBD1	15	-	TGTGCCACCAGCAGAGACGGACAGGGGTCTCAGCCCCAGCATTTT	CATSRDGQGSQPQHF
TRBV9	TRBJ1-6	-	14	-	TGTGCCAGCAGCGTAGCTCAGGGTGGGTCACCCCTCCACTTT	CASSVAQGGSPLHF
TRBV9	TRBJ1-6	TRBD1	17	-	TGTGCCAGCAGCGTGGGACAGGGGCGTTCCTATAATTCACCCCTCCACTTT	CASSVGQGRSYNSPLHF
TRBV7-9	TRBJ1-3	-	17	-	TGTGCCAGCAGCTTAGGGGGCCTAGGGAACCCTGGAAACACCATATATTTT	CASSLGGLGNPGNTIYF
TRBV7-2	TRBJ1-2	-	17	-	TGTGCCAGCAGCCCCTTTCTTGGGGGGGTCTCTAACTATGGCTACACCTTC	CASSPFLGGVSNYGYTF
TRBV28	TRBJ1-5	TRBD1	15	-	TGTGCCAGCAGTTCCCCCAGGGGGAAGGACCAGCCCCAGCATTTT	CASSSPRGKDQPQHF
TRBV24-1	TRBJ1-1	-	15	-	TGTGCCACCAGTGATCTAGTGGTTGAAGACACTGAAGCTTTCTTT	CATSDLVVEDTEAFF
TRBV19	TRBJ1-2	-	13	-	TGTGCCAGTAGTATGCCGGGGAGCTATGGCTACACCTTC	CASSMPGSYGYTF
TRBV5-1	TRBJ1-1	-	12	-	TGCGCCAGCAGCCGTTGGGGGGTAGCGGCTTTCTTT	CASSRWGVAAFF
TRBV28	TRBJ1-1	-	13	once	TGTGCCAGCAGTTTAGGCAGGTCCACTGAAGCTTTCTTT	CASSLGRSTEAFF
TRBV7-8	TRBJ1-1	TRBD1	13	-	TGTGCCAGCAGCGTAACGACAGGGGCGGAAGCTTTCTTT	CASSVTTGAEAFF